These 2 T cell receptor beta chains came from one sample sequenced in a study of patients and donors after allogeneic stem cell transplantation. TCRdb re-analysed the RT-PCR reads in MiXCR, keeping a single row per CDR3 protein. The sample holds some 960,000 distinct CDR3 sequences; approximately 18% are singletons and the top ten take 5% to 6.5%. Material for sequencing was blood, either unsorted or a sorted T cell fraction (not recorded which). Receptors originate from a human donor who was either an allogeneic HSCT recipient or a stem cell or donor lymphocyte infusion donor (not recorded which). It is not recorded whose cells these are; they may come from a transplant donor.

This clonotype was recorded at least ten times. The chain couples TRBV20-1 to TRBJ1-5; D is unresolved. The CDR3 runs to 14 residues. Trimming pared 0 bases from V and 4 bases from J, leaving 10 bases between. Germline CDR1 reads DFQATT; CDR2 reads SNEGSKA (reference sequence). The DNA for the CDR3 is TGCAGTGCTAGAGATATCGTAGGGAATCAGCCCCAGCATTTT. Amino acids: CSARDIVGNQPQHF.

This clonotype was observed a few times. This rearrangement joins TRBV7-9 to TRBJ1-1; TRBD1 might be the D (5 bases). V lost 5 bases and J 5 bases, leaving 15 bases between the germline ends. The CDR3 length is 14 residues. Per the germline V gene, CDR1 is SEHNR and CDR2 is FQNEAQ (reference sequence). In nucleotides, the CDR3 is TGTGCCAGCAGCCTACCGGGGGTCCAAACTGAAGCTTTCTTT. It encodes CASSLPGVQTEAFF.